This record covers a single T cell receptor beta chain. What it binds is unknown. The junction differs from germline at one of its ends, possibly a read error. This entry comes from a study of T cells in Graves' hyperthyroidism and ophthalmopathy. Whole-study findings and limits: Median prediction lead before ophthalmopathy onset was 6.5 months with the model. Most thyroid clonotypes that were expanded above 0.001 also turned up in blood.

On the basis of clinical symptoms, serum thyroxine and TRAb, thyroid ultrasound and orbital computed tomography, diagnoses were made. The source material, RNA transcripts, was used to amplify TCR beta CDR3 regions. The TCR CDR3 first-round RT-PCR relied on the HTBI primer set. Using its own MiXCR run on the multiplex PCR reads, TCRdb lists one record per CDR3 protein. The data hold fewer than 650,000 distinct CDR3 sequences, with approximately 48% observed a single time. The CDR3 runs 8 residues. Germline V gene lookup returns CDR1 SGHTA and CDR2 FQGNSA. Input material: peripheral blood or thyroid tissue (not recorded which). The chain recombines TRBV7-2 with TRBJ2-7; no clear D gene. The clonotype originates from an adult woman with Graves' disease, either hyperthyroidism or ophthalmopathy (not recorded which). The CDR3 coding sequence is TGTGCCAGCAGCTTAGCACGCTTC. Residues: CASSLARF.